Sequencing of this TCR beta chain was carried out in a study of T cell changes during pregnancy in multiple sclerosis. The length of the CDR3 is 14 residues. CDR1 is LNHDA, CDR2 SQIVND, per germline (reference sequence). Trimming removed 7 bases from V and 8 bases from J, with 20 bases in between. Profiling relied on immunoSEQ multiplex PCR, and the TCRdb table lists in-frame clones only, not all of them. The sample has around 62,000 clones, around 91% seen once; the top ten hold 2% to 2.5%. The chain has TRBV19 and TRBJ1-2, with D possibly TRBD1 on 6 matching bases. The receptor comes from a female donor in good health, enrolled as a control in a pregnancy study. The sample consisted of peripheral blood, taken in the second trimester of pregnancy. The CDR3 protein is CASTHRAAGEGYTF. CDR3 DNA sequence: TGTGCCAGTACCCATCGAGCGGCAGGGGAAGGCTACACCTTC.